The 4 T cell receptor beta chains below all came from one sample that was sequenced in a study of shared T cell receptors in the human thymus. Only in-frame clones appear in the TCRdb table, and some are missing; sequencing was by immunoSEQ multiplex PCR. The data show some 720,000 clones, with approximately 87% seen just once and around 0.01% held by the top ten. The same data also went into a second study, on human thymus T cells.

The sequenced sample was thymocytes. These receptors were obtained from a boy in the first two years of life with a congenital heart defect.

J is TRBJ2-1 and V is TRBV30; tentative D call: TRBD1 (5 bases). Trimming took off 3 bases at V and 6 bases at J, with 9 bases between the two ends. The V gene's germline CDR1 is GTSNPN and CDR2 SVGIG (reference sequence). This CDR3 spans 12 amino acids. CDR3 in DNA: TGTGCCTGGAGGGACACTACCAATGAGCAGTTCTTC. Residues: CAWRDTTNEQFF.

V gene TRBV28 combines with J gene TRBJ1-1; possible D gene TRBD1, 6 bases. V was shortened by 8 bases and J by 0 bases, with 19 bases between the two germline ends. The CDR3 covers 16 residues. Germline CDR1 MDHEN, CDR2 SYDVKM. CDR3 sequence reads: CASFPGTLYMNTEAFF. The CDR3 nucleotides are TGTGCCAGCTTCCCCGGGACATTATACATGAACACTGAAGCTTTCTTT.

This chain uses TRBV4-1 with TRBJ2-3; TRBD2 matches at 12 bases. Looked up from germline, CDR1 is MGHRA and CDR2 is YSYEKL. V gave up 1 base and J gave up 4 bases; unmatched junction bases: 6. The CDR3 totals 17 residues. The CDR3 here is CASSQGTSGEAADTQYF. CDR3 sequence (DNA): TGCGCCAGCAGCCAAGGGACTAGCGGGGAAGCGGCAGATACGCAGTATTTT.

The genes are TRBV5-1 and TRBJ1-1; D is unclear. This CDR3 is 12 amino acids long. CDR1 is SGHRS and CDR2 is YFSETQ in the germline V gene. Trimming took off 2 bases at V and 7 bases at J, with 9 bases between the two ends. The CDR3 is CASSFGRGEAFF. The CDR3 DNA reads TGCGCCAGCAGCTTTGGGAGAGGTGAAGCTTTCTTT.